This T cell receptor beta chain derives from a study of blood T cells in healthy people across ages. Overall study findings and caveats: Measured against age, TCR beta diversity per million T cells decreased in a roughly linear manner.

Total RNA was extracted at no less than 6 micrograms per sample. Trimming removed 0 bases at V and 0 bases at J, with 8 bases between. Germline lookup yields CDR1 DFQATT and CDR2 SNEGSKA (reference sequence). This CDR3 is built from 14 residues. This clonotype was found a few times. What it binds is not known. Next came a second PCR, run for about 6 to 12 cycles, which used a sample-barcoded 5' primer along with a J-beta primer mix. No fewer than 3 million CDR3-containing paired-end reads came from each sample. TCRdb passed the 5' RACE reads through MiXCR, listing each CDR3 protein once. Here the sample spans around 1.1 million distinct CDR3 sequences, 35% to 45% being singletons.

The receptor was derived from a man between 18 and 29 years old in good health. Sequenced sample: blood. The chain is built from TRBV20-1 and TRBJ1-1, with D maybe TRBD1 (6 bases). CDR3 in amino acids: CSARDTGMNTEAFF. The CDR3 DNA follows: TGCAGTGCTAGAGATACAGGGATGAACACTGAAGCTTTCTTT.